Shown below are 10 T cell receptor beta chains from a single sample sequenced in a study of blood T cell repertoires in COVID-19. Profiled with immunoSEQ multiplex PCR; TCRdb holds only in-frame clones, not every one. The sample holds 240,000 or so clones, approximately 83% seen once. Specimen: peripheral blood. Receptors originate from a young man who had recovered from COVID-19.

The chain employs TRBV4-1 and TRBJ1-5; TRBD1 aligns across 9 bases. V was clipped by 5 bases and J by 3 bases; unmatched bases: 5. Germline-derived CDR1 and CDR2 are MGHRA and YSYEKL. This CDR3 contains 15 residues. The CDR3 spells CASSVQGADNQPQHF. CDR3 sequence (DNA): TGCGCCAGCAGCGTACAGGGGGCGGACAATCAGCCCCAGCATTTT.

This rearrangement joins TRBV3-1 (or the pseudogene TRBV3-2) to TRBJ1-2, with 9 bases fitting TRBD1. There are 14 residues in the CDR3. V trimming: 4 bases; J trimming: 8 bases; junction bases outside the gene matches: 8. Germline V CDR1 and CDR2: LGHDT, YNNKEL (reference sequence). This CDR3 reads CASSRSGTGTGYTF. The CDR3 region has the DNA TGTGCCAGCAGCCGCTCCGGGACAGGGACAGGCTACACCTTC.

There are a few counts of this clone. The DNA of the CDR3 is TGTGCCAGCAGCGCGATTGGACAGTCTTCTCGTGATGGCTACACCTTC. Translation: CASSAIGQSSRDGYTF. The genes are TRBV9 and TRBJ1-2, with a tentative D call TRBD1 (6 bases). The CDR3 has 16 residues. Germline CDR1 reads SGDLS; CDR2 reads YYNGEE. V was clipped by 3 bases and J by 6 bases, with 21 bases between them.

The chain couples TRBV5-1 to TRBJ2-3; TRBD2 might be the D (5 bases). Germline V gives CDR1 SGHRS, CDR2 YFSETQ. The CDR3 is 14 amino acids. Between the trimmed V and J ends, which lost 3 bases and 2 bases, there was a span of 10 bases. CDR3 residues: CASSWAGNTDTQYF. The DNA for the CDR3 is TGCGCCAGCAGCTGGGCGGGTAACACAGATACGCAGTATTTT. Drawing the rest from reference TRBV5-1 and TRBJ2-3, the complete variable domain is KAGVTQTPRYLIKTRGQQVTLSCSPISGHRSVSWYQQTPGQGLQFLFEYFSETQRNKGNFPGRFSGRQFSNSRSEMNVSTLELGDSALYLCASSWAGNTDTQYFGPGTRLTVL.

The V and J genes are TRBV19 and TRBJ2-2; D gene ambiguous. V shed 3 bases and J shed 6 bases, with 5 bases lying between them. Germline loops: CDR1 LNHDA, CDR2 SQIVND (reference sequence). The CDR3 is 12 residues long. This chain's CDR3 is CASSILPGELFF. Written as DNA, the CDR3 is TGTGCCAGTAGTATTCTCCCCGGGGAGCTGTTTTTT.

The chain uses TRBV7-2 and TRBJ2-3; no reliable D call. Trimming took 2 bases from V and 7 from J, leaving 7 bases between them. The germline gives CDR1 SGHTA, CDR2 FQGNSA. There are 12 residues in the CDR3. CDR3 bases: TGTGCCAGCAGCTTATCGAGGAATACGCAGTATTTT. It encodes CASSLSRNTQYF.

The gene calls are TRBV5-6 and TRBJ1-2; D possibly corresponds to TRBD1 (5 bases). V was shortened by 2 bases and J by 7 bases, with 12 bases between the two germline ends. CDR1 is SGHDT and CDR2 is YYEEEE in the germline V gene. The CDR3 loop spans 13 amino acids. The CDR3 is CASSFGGVRGYTF. The CDR3 nucleotides are TGTGCCAGCAGCTTTGGAGGGGTCCGTGGCTACACCTTC.

The V gene is TRBV10-3, the J gene TRBJ2-2; 9 bases agree with TRBD1. CDR1 is ENHRY, CDR2 SYGVKD, per germline. The CDR3 length is 14 residues. V lost 11 bases and J lost 3; bases outside the gene matches: 7. Written as DNA, the CDR3 is TGTGCCGTCCGGGACAGGGAAGACACCGGGGAGCTGTTTTTT. Its protein product is CAVRDREDTGELFF.

The rearrangement links TRBV11-2 to TRBJ1-2, with D possibly matching TRBD1 (5 bases). CDR3 length equals 17 residues. V gave up 4 bases and J gave up 3 bases, with 21 bases separating them. Germline V gives CDR1 SGHAT, CDR2 FQNNGV. DNA of the CDR3: TGTGCCAGCAGCTCCTTACTCCGGACAACCCGATACTATGGCTACACCTTC. Translation: CASSSLLRTTRYYGYTF.

There are a few counts of this clone. The chain combines TRBV4-1 with TRBJ1-5; D is possibly TRBD1 (6 bases). Trimming left V 4 bases short and J 0 bases short, with 10 bases between. CDR3 size: 15 residues. Per germline, CDR1 MGHRA and CDR2 YSYEKL. This CDR3 reads CASSREGGSNQPQHF. DNA of the CDR3: TGCGCCAGCAGCCGGGAAGGGGGTAGCAATCAGCCCCAGCATTTT.